What follows describes a single T cell receptor beta chain. The antigen remains undetermined. The source of the sample is a study of OX40 agonist ivuxolimab in advanced cancers. Study background: Patients received intravenous ivuxolimab every 2 weeks at 0.01 to 10 mg/kg. Partial responses were achieved by three patients, one with hepatocellular carcinoma and two with cutaneous melanoma. Study findings and constraints: Circulating CD4+ and CD8+ T cells showed clonal expansion by week 6 at 0.1 to 3.0 mg/kg. The study did not work out the antigen specificity of the expanded peripheral T cells.

The ends were cut back, 4 bases at V and 9 bases at J, with 27 bases in the middle. The CDR3 has 18 amino acids. The germline gives CDR1 MNHEY, CDR2 SMNVEV (reference sequence). Data came from immunoSEQ multiplex PCR; TCRdb stores just in-frame clones and leaves some out. This repertoire shows around 62,000 clones, approximately 80% found once; its top ten account for roughly 5%. Specimen: CD4+ or CD8+ T cells sorted from blood, collected in a trial of the OX40 agonist ivuxolimab. The chain recombines TRBV27 with TRBJ2-2, with D maybe TRBD1 (7 bases). This TCR came from an adult with an advanced solid tumor such as melanoma, head and neck, liver or kidney cancer. This CDR3 reads CASSSDREALGGTRELFF. The DNA of the CDR3 is TGTGCCAGCAGTTCAGACAGGGAGGCGTTGGGGGGAACTCGGGAGCTGTTTTTT.